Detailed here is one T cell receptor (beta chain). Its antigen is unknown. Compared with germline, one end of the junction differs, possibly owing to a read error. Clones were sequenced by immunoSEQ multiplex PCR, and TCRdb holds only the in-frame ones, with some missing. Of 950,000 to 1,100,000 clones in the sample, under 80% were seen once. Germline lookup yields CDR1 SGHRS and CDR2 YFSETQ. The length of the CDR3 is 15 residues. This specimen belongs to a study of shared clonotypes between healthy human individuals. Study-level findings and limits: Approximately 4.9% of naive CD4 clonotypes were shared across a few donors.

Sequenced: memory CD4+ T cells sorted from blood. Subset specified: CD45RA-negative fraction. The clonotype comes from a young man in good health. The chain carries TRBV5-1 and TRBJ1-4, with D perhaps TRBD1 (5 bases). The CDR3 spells CASTLAGGKDEKLFF. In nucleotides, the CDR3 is TGCGCCAGCACCTTGGCGGGGGGGAAAGACGAAAAACTGTTTTTT.